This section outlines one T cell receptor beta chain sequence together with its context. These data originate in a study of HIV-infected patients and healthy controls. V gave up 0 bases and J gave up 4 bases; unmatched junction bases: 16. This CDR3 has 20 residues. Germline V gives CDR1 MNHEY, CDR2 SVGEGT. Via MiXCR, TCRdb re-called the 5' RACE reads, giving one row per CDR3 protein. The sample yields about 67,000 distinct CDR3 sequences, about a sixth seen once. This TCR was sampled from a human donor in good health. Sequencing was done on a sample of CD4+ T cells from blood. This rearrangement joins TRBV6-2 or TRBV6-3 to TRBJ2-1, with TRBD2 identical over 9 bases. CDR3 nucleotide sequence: TGTGCCAGCAGTTACTCCGAATCTAGCGGGAAAACCCTATTTTACAATGAGCAGTTCTTC. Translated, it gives CASSYSESSGKTLFYNEQFF.